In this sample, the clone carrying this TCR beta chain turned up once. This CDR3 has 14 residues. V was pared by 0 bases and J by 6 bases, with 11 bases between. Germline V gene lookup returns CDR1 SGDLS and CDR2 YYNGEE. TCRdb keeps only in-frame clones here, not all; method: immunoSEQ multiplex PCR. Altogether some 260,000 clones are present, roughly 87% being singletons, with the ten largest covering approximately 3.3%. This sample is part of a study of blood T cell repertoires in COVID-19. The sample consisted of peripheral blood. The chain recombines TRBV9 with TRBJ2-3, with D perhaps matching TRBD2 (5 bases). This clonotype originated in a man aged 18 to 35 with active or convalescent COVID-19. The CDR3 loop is CASSVVGRGDTQYF. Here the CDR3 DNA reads TGTGCCAGCAGCGTAGTGGGTCGAGGGGATACGCAGTATTTT.